This is a list of T cell receptor beta chains from one sample in a study of T-cell reconstitution after alpha-beta-depleted transplantation in children. TCRdb used MiXCR to reprocess the PCR reads, holding one entry per CDR3 protein. The repertoire holds about 200,000 distinct CDR3 sequences, 5.5% to 7% seen once, with 5.5% to 6.5% in the top ten. Sequencing was performed on PBMCs, taken before TCRalphabeta/CD19-depleted stem cell transplant. These receptors all stem from a boy younger than 10 with acute lymphoblastic leukemia, due to receive a stem cell transplant. CDR3s include the opening cysteine and the closing phenylalanine or tryptophan. D genes are given only for firm matches. Clone size is stated in some rows and not others, as once, few, many or a class when expanded.

D gene	V gene	CDR3 length	clone size	J gene	CDR3 protein	CDR3 DNA
TRBD2	TRBV7-2	15	-	TRBJ2-7	CASSLVPGRDYEQYF	TGTGCCAGCAGCTTAGTCCCGGGGAGGGACTACGAGCAGTACTTC
TRBD2	TRBV10-3	14	many	TRBJ2-7	CAIRNTSGSSEQYF	TGTGCCATCAGGAACACTAGCGGGAGCTCCGAGCAGTACTTC
TRBD2	TRBV10-3	13	many	TRBJ2-3	CAIGRGTADTQYF	TGTGCCATCGGGCGGGGGACGGCAGATACGCAGTATTTT
-	TRBV29-1	15	many	TRBJ2-2	CSVEGVETAAGELFF	TGCAGCGTTGAAGGTGTTGAGACAGCGGCCGGGGAGCTGTTTTTT
TRBD1	TRBV5-1	14	many	TRBJ2-5	CASSRGQGEETQYF	TGCGCCAGCAGCCGAGGACAGGGGGAGGAGACCCAGTACTTC
TRBD2	TRBV7-2	16	few	TRBJ2-3	CASSLLAGGTTDTQYF	TGTGCCAGCAGCTTGCTAGCGGGAGGTACCACAGATACGCAGTATTTT
-	TRBV27	10	-	TRBJ2-7	CASGIGEQYF	TGTGCCAGCGGGATTGGCGAGCAGTACTTC
TRBD2	TRBV11-2	18	many	TRBJ2-7	CASSLPPGWREISYEQYF	TGTGCCAGCAGCTTACCACCGGGTTGGCGGGAGATTTCCTACGAGCAGTACTTC
TRBD2	TRBV10-3	15	many	TRBJ2-3	CAISDWTSGTDTQYF	TGTGCCATCAGTGACTGGACTAGCGGTACAGATACGCAGTATTTT
TRBD1	TRBV28	16	many	TRBJ2-7	CASTQSSGTGPYEQYF	TGTGCCAGCACCCAGTCCTCTGGGACAGGGCCCTACGAGCAGTACTTC
TRBD2	TRBV3-1	16	many	TRBJ2-7	CASSEARLAGSYEQYF	TGTGCCAGCAGCGAAGCTAGGCTAGCGGGGTCCTACGAGCAGTACTTC
-	TRBV12-5	16	few	TRBJ2-1	CASGLSSGTYFNEQFF	TGTGCTAGTGGTTTGAGTTCCGGGACTTATTTCAATGAGCAGTTCTTC
TRBD1	TRBV7-9	14	-	TRBJ1-1	CASSLTPDRTEAFF	TGTGCCAGCAGCTTAACCCCGGACAGGACTGAAGCTTTCTTT
TRBD2	TRBV7-2	17	many	TRBJ2-3	CASSRLAGEVGTDTQYF	TGTGCCAGCAGCCGACTAGCGGGAGAGGTTGGGACAGATACGCAGTATTTT
-	TRBV12-3/TRBV12-4	13	many	TRBJ2-1	CASSLLHNNEQFF	TGTGCCAGCAGTCTCTTACACAACAATGAGCAGTTCTTC
-	TRBV3-1	13	many	TRBJ1-6	CASSRQRNSPLHF	TGTGCCAGCAGCCGCCAGCGGAATTCACCCCTCCACTTT
TRBD1	TRBV20-1	13	many	TRBJ2-7	CSAGDSPSYEQYF	TGCAGTGCTGGGGACAGCCCCTCCTACGAGCAGTACTTC
TRBD2	TRBV29-1	16	few	TRBJ2-1	CSVGLAGGPGYNEQFF	TGCAGCGTTGGACTAGCGGGGGGGCCAGGATACAATGAGCAGTTCTTC
-	TRBV20-1	15	many	TRBJ1-4	CSASGPGGVNEKLFF	TGCAGTGCTAGCGGCCCCGGGGGGGTGAATGAAAAACTGTTTTTT
-	TRBV5-1	16	many	TRBJ2-1	CASSLRQTPNYNEQFF	TGCGCCAGCAGCTTGAGACAGACTCCAAATTACAATGAGCAGTTCTTC
-	TRBV7-8	18	many	TRBJ2-7	CSSSLAAEGLRKVREQYF	TGTTCCAGCAGCTTAGCCGCCGAGGGACTCCGGAAGGTGAGGGAGCAGTACTTC
-	TRBV28	12	few	TRBJ1-5	CASSFTRVPQHF	TGTGCCAGCAGTTTCACTCGAGTACCCCAGCATTTT
-	TRBV25-1	17	many	TRBJ2-6	CASSEYASAYGANVLTF	TGTGCCAGCAGTGAATACGCTAGCGCTTACGGGGCCAACGTCCTGACTTTC
-	TRBV2	15	-	TRBJ1-5	CASSEGTVGNQPQHF	TGTGCCAGCAGTGAAGGGACAGTAGGAAATCAGCCCCAGCATTTT
-	TRBV28	12	-	TRBJ2-5	CASKGGEETQYF	TGTGCCAGCAAGGGGGGGGAAGAGACCCAGTACTTC
TRBD1	TRBV3-1	14	many	TRBJ1-4	CASSLGTVNEKLFF	TGTGCCAGCAGCCTCGGGACAGTAAATGAAAAACTGTTTTTT
-	TRBV29-1	13	many	TRBJ2-7	CSVGAGVSYEQYF	TGCAGCGTTGGCGCAGGGGTGTCCTACGAGCAGTACTTC
TRBD2	TRBV5-6	17	many	TRBJ2-5	CASSFPGLAGSQETQYF	TGTGCCAGCAGCTTTCCGGGACTAGCGGGGTCCCAAGAGACCCAGTACTTC
TRBD2	TRBV18	18	few	TRBJ2-3	CASSPPASGLPETDTQYF	TGTGCCAGCTCACCACCCGCTAGCGGGCTCCCCGAGACAGATACGCAGTATTTT
-	TRBV28	15	many	TRBJ2-1	CASRGGGSGHNEQFF	TGTGCCAGCAGGGGAGGAGGGAGTGGCCACAATGAGCAGTTCTTC
-	TRBV11-2	15	many	TRBJ2-1	CASSPRASTMSEQFF	TGTGCCAGCAGCCCAAGGGCTAGTACTATGAGTGAGCAGTTCTTC
-	TRBV27	14	-	TRBJ2-1	CASSLKQGYNEQFF	TGTGCCAGCAGTCTAAAACAGGGTTACAATGAGCAGTTCTTC
-	TRBV20-1	10	-	TRBJ2-5	CSAKDETQYF	TGCAGTGCTAAAGACGAGACCCAGTACTTC
TRBD2	TRBV6-2/TRBV6-3	13	many	TRBJ2-1	CASSLTSRDEQFF	TGTGCCAGCAGTTTGACTAGCCGGGATGAGCAGTTCTTC
TRBD1	TRBV14	14	-	TRBJ2-1	CASSPRTGHGEQFF	TGTGCCAGCAGCCCAAGGACAGGGCATGGTGAGCAGTTCTTC